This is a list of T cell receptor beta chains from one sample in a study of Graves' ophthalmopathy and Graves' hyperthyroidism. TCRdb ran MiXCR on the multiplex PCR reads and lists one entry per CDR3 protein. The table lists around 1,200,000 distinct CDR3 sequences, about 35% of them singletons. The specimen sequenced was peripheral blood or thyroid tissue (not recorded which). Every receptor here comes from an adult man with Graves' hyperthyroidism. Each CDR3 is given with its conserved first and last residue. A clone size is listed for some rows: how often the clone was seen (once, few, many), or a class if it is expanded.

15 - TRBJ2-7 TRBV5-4 CASSYPGQGEYEQYF
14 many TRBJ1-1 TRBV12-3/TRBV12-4 CASSSRQGHTEAFF
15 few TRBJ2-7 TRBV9 CASSVDTQSSYEQYF
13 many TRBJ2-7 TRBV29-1 CSVRTATTYEQYF
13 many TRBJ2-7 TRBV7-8 CASSLAGSGEQYF
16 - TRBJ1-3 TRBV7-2 CASRQDGRPAGNTIYF
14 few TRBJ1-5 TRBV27 CASSFGRYNQPQHF
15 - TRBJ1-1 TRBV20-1 CSASSVAGENAEAFF
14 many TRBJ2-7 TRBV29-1 CSVVLSGTDREQYF
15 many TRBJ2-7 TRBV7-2 CASTPGAAGGREQYF
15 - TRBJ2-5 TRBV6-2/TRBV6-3 CASRGQVRDIGTQYF
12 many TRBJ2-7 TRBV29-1 CSVLAGAPEQYF
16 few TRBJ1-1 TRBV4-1 CASSQGTGHQNTEAFF
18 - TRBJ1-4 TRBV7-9 CASSLATSGGQGREKLFF
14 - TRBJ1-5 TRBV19 CASKSGASNQPQHF
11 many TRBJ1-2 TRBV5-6 CASSQEGLYTF
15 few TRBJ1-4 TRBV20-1 CSARAGWGALEKLFF
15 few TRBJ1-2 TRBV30 CAWSVHPVSDYGYTF
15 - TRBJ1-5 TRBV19 CASKGDRGLNQPQHF
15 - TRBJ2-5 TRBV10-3 CAIRPTRLAGETQYF
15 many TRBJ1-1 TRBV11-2 CASSTPAGQGTEAFF
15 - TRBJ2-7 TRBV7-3 CASSPGQGENYEQYF
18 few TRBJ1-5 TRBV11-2 CASSLEPGGGGRNQPQHF
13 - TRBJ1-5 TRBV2 CASSDWQNQPQHF
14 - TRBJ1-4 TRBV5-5 CASSFGTDNEKLFF
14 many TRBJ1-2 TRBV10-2 CASSEPDRGVGYTF
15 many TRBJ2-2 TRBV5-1 CASSLEQTNTGELFF
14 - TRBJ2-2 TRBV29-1 CSVDGQGAFGELFF
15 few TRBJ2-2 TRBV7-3 CASSAQGLAGGELFF
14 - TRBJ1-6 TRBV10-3 CASSYSGDNSPLHF
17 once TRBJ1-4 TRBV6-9 CASSEVSRFATNEKLFF
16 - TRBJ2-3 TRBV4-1 CASSLWDRGLTDTQYF
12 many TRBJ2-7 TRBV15 CATLGLFGEQYF
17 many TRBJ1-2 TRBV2 CASSDSLTGSVNYGYTF
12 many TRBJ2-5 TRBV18 CASSPPGETQYF
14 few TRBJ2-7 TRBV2 CASSYVGGRYEQYF
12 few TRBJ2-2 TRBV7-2 CASRASTGELFF
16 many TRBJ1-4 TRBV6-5 CASSFRTANVGEKLFF
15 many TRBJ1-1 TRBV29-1 CSVVGQGALSTEAFF
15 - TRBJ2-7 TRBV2 CASSLSGTSGCEQYF
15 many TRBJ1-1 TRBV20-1 CSAIGSTGVNTEAFF
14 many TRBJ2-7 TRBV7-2 CASSLGFGGIEQYF
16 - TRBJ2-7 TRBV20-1 CSARDPGTGNIYEQYF
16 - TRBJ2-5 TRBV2 CASRPLWEVGQETQYF
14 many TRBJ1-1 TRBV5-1 CASSLASGDTEAFF
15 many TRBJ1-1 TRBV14 CASSQETGENAEAFF
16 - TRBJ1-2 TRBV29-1 CSVEGGVPYELYGYTF
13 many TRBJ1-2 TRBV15 CATSRAHQDGYTF
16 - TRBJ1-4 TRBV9 CASRDPYGSGGEKLFF
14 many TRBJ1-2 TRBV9 CASSVDNRSYGYTF
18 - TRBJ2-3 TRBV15 CATSRDSPLVARTDTQYF